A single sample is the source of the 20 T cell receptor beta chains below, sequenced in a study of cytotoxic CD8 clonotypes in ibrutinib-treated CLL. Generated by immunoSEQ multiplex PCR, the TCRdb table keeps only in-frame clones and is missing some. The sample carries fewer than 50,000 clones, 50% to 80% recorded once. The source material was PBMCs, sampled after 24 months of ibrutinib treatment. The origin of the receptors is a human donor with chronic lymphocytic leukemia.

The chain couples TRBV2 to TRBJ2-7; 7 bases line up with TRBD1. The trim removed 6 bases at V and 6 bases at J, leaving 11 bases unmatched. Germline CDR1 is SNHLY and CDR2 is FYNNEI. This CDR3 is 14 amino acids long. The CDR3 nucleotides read TGTGCCAGCAGGGTCACGACAGGGTACGGCGAGCAGTACTTC. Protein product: CASRVTTGYGEQYF.

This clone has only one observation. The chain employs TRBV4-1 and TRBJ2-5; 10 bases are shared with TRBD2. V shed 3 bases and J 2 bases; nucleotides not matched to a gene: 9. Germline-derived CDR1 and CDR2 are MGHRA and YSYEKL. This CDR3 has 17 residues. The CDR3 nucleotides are TGCGCCAGCAGCCAGGACATAGCGGGGGGTAGACAAGAGACCCAGTACTTC. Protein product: CASSQDIAGGRQETQYF.

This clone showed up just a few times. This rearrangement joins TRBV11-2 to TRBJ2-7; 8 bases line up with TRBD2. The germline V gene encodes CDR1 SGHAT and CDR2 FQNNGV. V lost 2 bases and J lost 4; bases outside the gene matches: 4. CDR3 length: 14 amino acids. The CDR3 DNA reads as TGTGCCAGCAGCTTAACTAGCGGTCCTTACGAGCAGTACTTC. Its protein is CASSLTSGPYEQYF.

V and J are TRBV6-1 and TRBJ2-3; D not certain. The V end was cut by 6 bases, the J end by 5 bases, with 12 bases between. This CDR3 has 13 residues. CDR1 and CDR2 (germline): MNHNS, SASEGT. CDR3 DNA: TGTGCCAGCAGAGACTGGATGGGAGATACGCAGTATTTT. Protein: CASRDWMGDTQYF.

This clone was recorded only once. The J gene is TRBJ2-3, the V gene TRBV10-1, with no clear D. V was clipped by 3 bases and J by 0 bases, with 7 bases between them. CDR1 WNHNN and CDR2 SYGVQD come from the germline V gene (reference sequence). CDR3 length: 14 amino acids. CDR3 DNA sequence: TGCGCCAGCAGTGAACATTCTAGCACAGATACGCAGTATTTT. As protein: CASSEHSSTDTQYF.

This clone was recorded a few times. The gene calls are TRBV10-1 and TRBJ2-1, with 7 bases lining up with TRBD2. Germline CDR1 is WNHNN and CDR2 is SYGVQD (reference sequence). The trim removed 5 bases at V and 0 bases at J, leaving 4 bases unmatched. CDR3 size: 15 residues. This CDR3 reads CASSRDYLSYNEQFF. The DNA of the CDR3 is TGCGCCAGCAGTCGGGACTACCTCTCCTACAATGAGCAGTTCTTC.

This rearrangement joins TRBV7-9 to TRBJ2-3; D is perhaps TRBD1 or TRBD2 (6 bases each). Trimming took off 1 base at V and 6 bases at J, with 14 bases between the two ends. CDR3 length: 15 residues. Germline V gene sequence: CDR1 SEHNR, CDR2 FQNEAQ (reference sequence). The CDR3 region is CASSLERGAFDTQYF. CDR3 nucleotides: TGTGCCAGCAGCTTAGAGAGGGGGGCCTTCGATACGCAGTATTTT.

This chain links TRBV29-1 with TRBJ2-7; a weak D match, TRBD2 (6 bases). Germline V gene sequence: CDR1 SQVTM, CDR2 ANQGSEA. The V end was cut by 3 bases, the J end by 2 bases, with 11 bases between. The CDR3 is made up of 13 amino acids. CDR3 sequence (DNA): TGCAGCGTTGAGTCTAGCGAACCCTACGAGCAGTACTTC. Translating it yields CSVESSEPYEQYF.

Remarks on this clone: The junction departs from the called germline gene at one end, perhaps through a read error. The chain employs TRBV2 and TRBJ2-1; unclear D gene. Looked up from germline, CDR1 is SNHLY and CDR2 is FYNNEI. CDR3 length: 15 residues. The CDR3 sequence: CASREDTGRYNEQFF. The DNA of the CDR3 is TGTGCCAGCAGGGAAGACACCGGCCGGTACAATGAGCAGTTCTTC. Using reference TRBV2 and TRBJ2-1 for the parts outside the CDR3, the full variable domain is EPEVTQTPSHQVTQMGQEVILRCVPISNHLYFYWYRQILGQKVEFLVSFYNNEISEKSEIFDDQFSVERPDGSNFTLKIRSTKLEDSAMYFCASREDTGRYNEQFFGPGTRLTVL.

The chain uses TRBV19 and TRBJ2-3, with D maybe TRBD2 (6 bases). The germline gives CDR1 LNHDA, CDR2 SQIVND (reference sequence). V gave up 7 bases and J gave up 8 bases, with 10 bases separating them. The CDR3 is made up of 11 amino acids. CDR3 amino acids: CASTIGGTQYF. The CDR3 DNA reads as TGTGCCAGTACCATCGGGGGTACGCAGTATTTT. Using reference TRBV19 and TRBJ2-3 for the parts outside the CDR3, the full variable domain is DGGITQSPKYLFRKEGQNVTLSCEQNLNHDAMYWYRQDPGQGLRLIYYSQIVNDFQKGDIAEGYSVSREKKESFPLTVTSAQKNPTAFYLCASTIGGTQYFGPGTRLTVL.

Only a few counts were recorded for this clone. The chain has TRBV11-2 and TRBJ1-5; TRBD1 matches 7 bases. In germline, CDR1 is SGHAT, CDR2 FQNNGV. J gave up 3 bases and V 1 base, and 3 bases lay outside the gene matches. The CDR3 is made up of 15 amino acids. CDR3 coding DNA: TGTGCCAGCAGCTTAGGGGACAGATACAATCAGCCCCAGCATTTT. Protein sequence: CASSLGDRYNQPQHF.

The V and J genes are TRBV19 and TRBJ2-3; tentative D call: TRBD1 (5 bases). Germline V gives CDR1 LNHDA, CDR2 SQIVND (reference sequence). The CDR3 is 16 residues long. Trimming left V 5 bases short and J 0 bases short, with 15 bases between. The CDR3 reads CASSSRGPHSTDTQYF. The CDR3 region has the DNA TGTGCCAGTAGTTCAAGGGGCCCCCACAGCACAGATACGCAGTATTTT.

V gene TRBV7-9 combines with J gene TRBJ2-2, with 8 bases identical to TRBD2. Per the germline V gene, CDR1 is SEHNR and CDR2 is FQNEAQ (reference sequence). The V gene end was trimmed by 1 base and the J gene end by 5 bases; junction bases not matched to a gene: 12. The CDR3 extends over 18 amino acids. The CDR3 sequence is CASSLGWPGRAKTGELFF. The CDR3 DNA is TGTGCCAGCAGCTTAGGCTGGCCCGGGAGGGCCAAAACCGGGGAGCTGTTTTTT.

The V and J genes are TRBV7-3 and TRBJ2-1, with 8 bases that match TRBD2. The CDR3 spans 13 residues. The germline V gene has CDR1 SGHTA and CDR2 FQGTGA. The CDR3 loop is CVSASGLGNEQFF. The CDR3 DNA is TGTGTCTCGGCTAGCGGGCTAGGCAATGAGCAGTTCTTC.

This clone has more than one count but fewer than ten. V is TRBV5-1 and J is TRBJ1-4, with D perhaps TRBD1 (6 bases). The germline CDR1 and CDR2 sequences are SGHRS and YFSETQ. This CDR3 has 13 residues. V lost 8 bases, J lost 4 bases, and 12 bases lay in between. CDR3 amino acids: CASGGRGNEKLFF. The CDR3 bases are TGCGCCAGTGGGGGCAGGGGTAATGAAAAACTGTTTTTT.

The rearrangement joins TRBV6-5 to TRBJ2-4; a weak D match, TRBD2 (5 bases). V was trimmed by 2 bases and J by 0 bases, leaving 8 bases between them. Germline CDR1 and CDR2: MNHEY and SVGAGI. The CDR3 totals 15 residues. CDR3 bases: TGTGCCAGCAGTTACGACGGGGTAGCCAAAAACATTCAGTACTTC. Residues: CASSYDGVAKNIQYF.

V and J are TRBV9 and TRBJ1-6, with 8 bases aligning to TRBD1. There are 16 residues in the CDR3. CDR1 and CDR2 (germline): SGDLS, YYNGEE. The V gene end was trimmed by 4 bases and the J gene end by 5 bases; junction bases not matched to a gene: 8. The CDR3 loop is CASSPRQGRNNSPLHF. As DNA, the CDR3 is TGTGCCAGCAGCCCCCGACAGGGGCGGAATAATTCACCCCTCCACTTT.

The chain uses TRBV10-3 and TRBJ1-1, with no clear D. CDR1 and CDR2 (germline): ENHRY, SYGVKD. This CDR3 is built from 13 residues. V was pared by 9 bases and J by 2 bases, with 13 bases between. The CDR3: CAIRVGPNTEAFF. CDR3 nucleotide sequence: TGTGCCATAAGGGTAGGTCCCAACACTGAAGCTTTCTTT.

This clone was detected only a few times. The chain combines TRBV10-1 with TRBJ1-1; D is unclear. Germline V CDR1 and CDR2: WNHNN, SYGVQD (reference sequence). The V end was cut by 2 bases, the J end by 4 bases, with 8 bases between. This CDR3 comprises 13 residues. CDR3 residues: CASSEAGGTEAFF. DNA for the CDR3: TGCGCCAGCAGTGAGGCGGGCGGCACTGAAGCTTTCTTT.

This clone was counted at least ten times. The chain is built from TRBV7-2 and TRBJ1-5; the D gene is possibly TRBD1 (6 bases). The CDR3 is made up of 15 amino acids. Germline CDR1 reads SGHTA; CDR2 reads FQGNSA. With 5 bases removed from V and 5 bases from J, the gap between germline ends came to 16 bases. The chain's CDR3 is CASSREGTGYQPQHF. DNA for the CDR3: TGTGCCAGCAGCCGCGAGGGTACAGGGTATCAGCCCCAGCATTTT.